The 10 T cell receptor beta chains listed next were all sequenced from one sample in a study of T cell responses to AZD1222 COVID-19 vaccine. Only in-frame clones appear in the TCRdb table, and some are missing; sequencing was by immunoSEQ multiplex PCR. In the table there are about 120,000 clones, about 90% of which are singletons. This sample comprised peripheral blood, obtained 28 days after the second AZD1222 dose. The receptors were sampled from an adult who received the AZD1222 COVID-19 vaccine.

The chain links TRBV12-3 or TRBV12-4 to TRBJ1-2; D not resolved. The CDR3 length is 13 residues. V lost 5 bases and J 7 bases, leaving 14 bases between the germline ends. CDR3 nucleotides: TGTGCCAGCAGTACCGGGCCCGCGACTGGCTACACCTTC. It yields the protein CASSTGPATGYTF.

The CDR3 nucleotides are TGTGCCAGCAGCTCCCTAGCGGGAGTTGGTAATGAGCAGTTCTTC. Residues: CASSSLAGVGNEQFF. The chain is built from TRBV7-2 and TRBJ2-1, with TRBD2 matching over 10 bases. The CDR3 covers 15 residues. V gave up 4 bases and J gave up 7 bases; unmatched junction bases: 7. The germline CDR1 and CDR2 sequences are SGHTA and FQGNSA.

The chain combines TRBV18 with TRBJ1-5, with D unresolved. The CDR3 covers 13 residues. Germline CDR1 reads KGHSH; CDR2 reads LQKENI. V was pared by 2 bases and J by 3 bases, with 5 bases between. CDR3 sequence: CASSPGINQPQHF. CDR3 nucleotides: TGTGCCAGCTCACCAGGGATCAATCAGCCCCAGCATTTT.

The chain joins TRBV7-2 to TRBJ1-5; D is uncertain. Trimming took 5 bases from V and 0 from J, leaving 8 bases between them. The CDR3 totals 14 residues. Germline lookup yields CDR1 SGHTA and CDR2 FQGNSA. CDR3 in DNA: TGTGCCAGCAGCCCCCGGGTTAGCAATCAGCCCCAGCATTTT. It translates to CASSPRVSNQPQHF.

The rearrangement links TRBV5-1 to TRBJ2-7; unclear D gene. This CDR3 has 15 amino acids. CDR1 and CDR2 (germline): SGHRS, YFSETQ. V was pared by 6 bases and J by 2 bases, with 18 bases between. This chain's CDR3 is CASKNTETIAYEQYF. CDR3 coding DNA: TGCGCCAGCAAAAATACAGAGACGATTGCCTACGAGCAGTACTTC.

The V gene is TRBV5-6, the J gene TRBJ1-2, with 8 bases aligning to TRBD1. The germline V gene encodes CDR1 SGHDT and CDR2 YYEEEE. The ends lost 0 bases at V and 8 bases at J; junction bases unmatched: 6. This CDR3 spans 14 amino acids. In DNA, the CDR3 is TGTGCCAGCAGCTTGGGGACAGGGATGGGAGGCTACACCTTC. Protein: CASSLGTGMGGYTF.

The rearrangement uses TRBV29-1 and TRBJ2-1, with TRBD2 matching 12 bases. The trim removed 1 base at V and 7 bases at J, leaving 11 bases unmatched. The CDR3 is 17 amino acids. Germline V gene data show CDR1 as SQVTM and CDR2 as ANQGSEA. CDR3 sequence: CSVEGLAGGPALNEQFF. The CDR3 DNA follows: TGCAGCGTTGAAGGTCTAGCGGGAGGGCCCGCGTTAAATGAGCAGTTCTTC.

This clone was seen a handful of times. V gene TRBV10-1 combines with J gene TRBJ1-1, with a possible D match to TRBD1 (5 bases). V was clipped by 2 bases and J by 1 base, with 11 bases between them. The CDR3 has 15 residues. Looked up from germline, CDR1 is WNHNN and CDR2 is SYGVQD (reference sequence). DNA of the CDR3: TGCGCCAGCAGTGAGGAAGGGACCGGGAACACTGAAGCTTTCTTT. Translation gives CASSEEGTGNTEAFF.

The chain employs TRBV28 and TRBJ2-7; 10 nucleotides line up with TRBD1. The CDR3 loop spans 14 amino acids. The germline V gene has CDR1 MDHEN and CDR2 SYDVKM. The trim removed 7 bases at V and 2 bases at J, leaving 5 bases unmatched. CDR3 sequence (DNA): TGTGCCAGCACAGGACAGGGGGAAACCTACGAGCAGTACTTC. Residues: CASTGQGETYEQYF.

The chain employs TRBV29-1 and TRBJ2-7; no clear D. Looked up from germline, CDR1 is SQVTM and CDR2 is ANQGSEA. V lost 5 bases and J 6 bases, leaving 8 bases between the germline ends. This CDR3 has 10 amino acids. The CDR3: CSVWSSEQYF. The CDR3 DNA sequence: TGCAGCGTTTGGTCTAGCGAGCAGTACTTC.